This T cell receptor (beta chain) emerged from a study of post-analysis software for immune sequencing data. Points on this clonotype: Its antigen is currently unknown. The junction differs from germline at one of its ends, possibly a read error.

CDR1 is SGHTA, CDR2 FQGNSA, per germline. The CDR3 totals 16 residues. Findings and limits, study-wide: Those with multiple sclerosis, the patient group, showed significantly lower normalized Chao1 diversity than controls. Higher frequency in patients than in controls was seen for five TRBV segments, with TRBV5-6, TRBV5-1 and TRBV20-1 among them.

Libraries were made from TCR beta cDNA, and they carried unique molecular identifiers. Via MiXCR, TCRdb re-called the PCR reads, giving one row per CDR3 protein. The sample carries about 770,000 distinct CDR3 sequences, more than 45% recorded once. The J gene is TRBJ1-2, the V gene TRBV7-2; a weak D match, TRBD1 (6 bases). The sequencing sample was made of blood. This clonotype was sampled from a girl between 10 and 17 years old with multiple sclerosis. The DNA for the CDR3 is TGTGCCAGCAGCTTAGAACAGGGAAGAGCTAACTATGACTACACCTTC. Its translation is CASSLEQGRANYDYTF.